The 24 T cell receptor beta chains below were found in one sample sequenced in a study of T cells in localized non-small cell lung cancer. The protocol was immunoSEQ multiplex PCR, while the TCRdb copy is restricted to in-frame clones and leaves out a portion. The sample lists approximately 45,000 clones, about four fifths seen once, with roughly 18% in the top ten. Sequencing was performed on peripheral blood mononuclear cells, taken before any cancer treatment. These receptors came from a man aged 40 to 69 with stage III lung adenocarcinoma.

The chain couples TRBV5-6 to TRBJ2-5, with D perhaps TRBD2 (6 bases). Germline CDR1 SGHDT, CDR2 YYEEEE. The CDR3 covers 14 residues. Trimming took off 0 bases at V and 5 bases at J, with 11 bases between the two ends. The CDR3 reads CASSLGVGRETQYF. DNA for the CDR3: TGTGCCAGCAGCTTGGGAGTTGGGAGGGAGACCCAGTACTTC.

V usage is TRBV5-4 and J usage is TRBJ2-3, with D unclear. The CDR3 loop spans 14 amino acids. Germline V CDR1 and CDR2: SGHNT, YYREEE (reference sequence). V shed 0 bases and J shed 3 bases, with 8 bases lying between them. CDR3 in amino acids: CASSLEIATDTQYF. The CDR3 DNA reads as TGTGCCAGCAGCTTGGAAATAGCAACAGATACGCAGTATTTT.

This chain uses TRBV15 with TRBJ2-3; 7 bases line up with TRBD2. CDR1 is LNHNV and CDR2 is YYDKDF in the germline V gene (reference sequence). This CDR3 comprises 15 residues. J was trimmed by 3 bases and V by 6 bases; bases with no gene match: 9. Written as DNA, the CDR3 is TGTGCCACCAGTCTTTGGCTAGCGGCTACAGATACGCAGTATTTT. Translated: CATSLWLAATDTQYF. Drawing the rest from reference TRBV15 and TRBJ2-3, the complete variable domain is DAMVIQNPRYQVTQFGKPVTLSCSQTLNHNVMYWYQQKSSQAPKLLFHYYDKDFNNEADTPDNFQSRRPNTSFCFLDIRSPGLGDTAMYLCATSLWLAATDTQYFGPGTRLTVL.

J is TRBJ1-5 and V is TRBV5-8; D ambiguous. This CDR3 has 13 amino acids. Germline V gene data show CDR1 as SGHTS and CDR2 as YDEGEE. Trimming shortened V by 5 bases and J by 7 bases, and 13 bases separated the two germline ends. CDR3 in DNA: TGTGCCAGCAGTCTGGAGCCAGGACAGCCCCAGCATTTT. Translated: CASSLEPGQPQHF.

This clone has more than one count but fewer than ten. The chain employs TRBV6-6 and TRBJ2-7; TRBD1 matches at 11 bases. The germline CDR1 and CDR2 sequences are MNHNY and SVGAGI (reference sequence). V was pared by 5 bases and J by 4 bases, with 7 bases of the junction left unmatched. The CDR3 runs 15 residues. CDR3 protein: CASSNRDRGLYEQYF. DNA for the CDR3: TGTGCCAGCAGTAACCGGGACAGGGGGTTATACGAGCAGTACTTC.

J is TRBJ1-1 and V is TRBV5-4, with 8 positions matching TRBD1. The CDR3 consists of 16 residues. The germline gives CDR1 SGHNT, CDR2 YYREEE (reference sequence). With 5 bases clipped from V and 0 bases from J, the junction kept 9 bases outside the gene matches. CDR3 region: CASSPGTGFMNTEAFF. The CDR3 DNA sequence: TGTGCCAGCAGTCCCGGGACAGGATTCATGAACACTGAAGCTTTCTTT.

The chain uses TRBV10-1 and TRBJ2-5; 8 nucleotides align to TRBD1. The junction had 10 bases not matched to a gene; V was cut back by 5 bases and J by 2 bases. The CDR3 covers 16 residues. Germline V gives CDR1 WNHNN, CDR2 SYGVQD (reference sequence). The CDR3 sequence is CASSPQPGQGQETQYF. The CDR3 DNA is TGCGCCAGCAGTCCCCAGCCAGGACAGGGTCAAGAGACCCAGTACTTC.

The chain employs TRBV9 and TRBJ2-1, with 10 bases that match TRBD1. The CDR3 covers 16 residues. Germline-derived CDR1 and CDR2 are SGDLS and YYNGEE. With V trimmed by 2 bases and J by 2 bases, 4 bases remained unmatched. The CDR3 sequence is CASSVEGTGAYNEQFF. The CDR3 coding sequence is TGTGCCAGCAGCGTGGAAGGGACAGGGGCCTACAATGAGCAGTTCTTC.

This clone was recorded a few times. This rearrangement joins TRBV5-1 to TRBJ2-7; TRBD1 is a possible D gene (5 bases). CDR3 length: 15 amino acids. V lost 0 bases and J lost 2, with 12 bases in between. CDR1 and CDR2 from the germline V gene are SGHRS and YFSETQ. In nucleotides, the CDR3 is TGCGCCAGCAGCTTGGAGGCAGGGAATACCTACGAGCAGTACTTC. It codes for CASSLEAGNTYEQYF.

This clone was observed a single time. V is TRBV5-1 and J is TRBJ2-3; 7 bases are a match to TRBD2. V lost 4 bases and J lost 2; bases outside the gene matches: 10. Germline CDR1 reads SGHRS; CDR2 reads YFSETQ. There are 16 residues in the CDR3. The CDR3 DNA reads TGCGCCAGCAGCCTGGAGGGGCGGGGGACCACAGATACGCAGTATTTT. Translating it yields CASSLEGRGTTDTQYF. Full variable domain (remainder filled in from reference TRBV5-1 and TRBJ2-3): KAGVTQTPRYLIKTRGQQVTLSCSPISGHRSVSWYQQTPGQGLQFLFEYFSETQRNKGNFPGRFSGRQFSNSRSEMNVSTLELGDSALYLCASSLEGRGTTDTQYFGPGTRLTVL.

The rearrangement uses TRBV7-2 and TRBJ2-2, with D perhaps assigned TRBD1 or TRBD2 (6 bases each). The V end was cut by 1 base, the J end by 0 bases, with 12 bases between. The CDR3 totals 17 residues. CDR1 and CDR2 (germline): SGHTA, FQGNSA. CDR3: CASSLDRGRPNTGELFF. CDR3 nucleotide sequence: TGTGCCAGCAGCTTAGATCGGGGGCGCCCGAACACCGGGGAGCTGTTTTTT.

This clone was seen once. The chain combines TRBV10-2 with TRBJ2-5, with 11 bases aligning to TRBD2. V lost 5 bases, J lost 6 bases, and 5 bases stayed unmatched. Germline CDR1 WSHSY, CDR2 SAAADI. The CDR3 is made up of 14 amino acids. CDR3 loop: CASSQSSGGKTQYF. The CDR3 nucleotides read TGCGCCAGCAGTCAATCTAGCGGGGGGAAGACCCAGTACTTC.

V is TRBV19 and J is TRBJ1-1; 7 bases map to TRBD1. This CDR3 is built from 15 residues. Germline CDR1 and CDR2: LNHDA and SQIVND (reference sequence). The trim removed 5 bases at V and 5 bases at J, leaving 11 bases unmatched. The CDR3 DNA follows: TGTGCCAGTAGTCGACAGGGAGGGGCAGTAACTGAAGCTTTCTTT. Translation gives CASSRQGGAVTEAFF.

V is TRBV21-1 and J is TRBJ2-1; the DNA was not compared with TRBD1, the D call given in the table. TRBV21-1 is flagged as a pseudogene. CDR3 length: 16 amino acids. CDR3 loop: CASSKVLHRAHNEQFF. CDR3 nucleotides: TGTGCCAGCAGCAAAGTTTTGCACAGAGCCCATAATGAGCAGTTCTTC.

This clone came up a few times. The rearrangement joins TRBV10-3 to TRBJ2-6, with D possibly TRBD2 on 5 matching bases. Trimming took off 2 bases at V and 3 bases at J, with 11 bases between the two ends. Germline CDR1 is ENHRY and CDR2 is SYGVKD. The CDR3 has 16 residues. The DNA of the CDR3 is TGTGCCATCAGTGAGAGCGAGGGAAGTGGGGCCAACGTCCTGACTTTC. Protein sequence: CAISESEGSGANVLTF.

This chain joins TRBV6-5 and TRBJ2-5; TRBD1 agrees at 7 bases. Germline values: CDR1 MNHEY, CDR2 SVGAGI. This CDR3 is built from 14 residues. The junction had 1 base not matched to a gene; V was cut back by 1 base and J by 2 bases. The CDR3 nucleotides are TGTGCCAGCAGTTACTGGGACAGTCAAGAGACCCAGTACTTC. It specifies CASSYWDSQETQYF.

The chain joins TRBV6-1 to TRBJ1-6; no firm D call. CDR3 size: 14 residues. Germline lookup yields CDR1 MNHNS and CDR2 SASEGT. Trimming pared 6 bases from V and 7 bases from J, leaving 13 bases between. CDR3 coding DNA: TGTGCCAGCAGGCCAGATGGGTCCAATTCACCCCTCCACTTT. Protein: CASRPDGSNSPLHF.

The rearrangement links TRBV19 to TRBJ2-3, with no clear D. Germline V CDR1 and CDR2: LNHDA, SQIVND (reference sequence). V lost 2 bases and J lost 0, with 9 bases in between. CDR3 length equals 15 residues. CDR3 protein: CASSIYGTSTDTQYF. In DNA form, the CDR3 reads TGTGCCAGTAGTATATACGGAACCAGCACAGATACGCAGTATTTT.

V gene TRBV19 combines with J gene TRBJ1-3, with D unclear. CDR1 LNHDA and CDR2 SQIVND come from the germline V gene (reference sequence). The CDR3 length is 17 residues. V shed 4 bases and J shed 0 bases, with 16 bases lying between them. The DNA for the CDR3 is TGTGCCAGTAGTAAGCGGGATACGATTCTCTCTGGAAACACCATATATTTT. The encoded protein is CASSKRDTILSGNTIYF.

The CDR3 reads CASSEVGSTDTQYF. The CDR3 nucleotides are TGTGCCAGCAGTGAAGTCGGGTCCACAGATACGCAGTATTTT. The chain uses TRBV2 and TRBJ2-3; D is undetermined. Trimming pared 1 base from V and 2 bases from J, leaving 7 bases between. This CDR3 region has 14 residues. In germline, CDR1 is SNHLY, CDR2 FYNNEI.

The chain's CDR3 is CASSLGRLAVADTQYF. The CDR3, as DNA: TGTGCCAGCAGCTTGGGAAGACTAGCGGTGGCAGATACGCAGTATTTT. V and J are TRBV11-2 and TRBJ2-3; 9 nucleotides line up with TRBD2. Germline trimming cut 3 bases from V and 4 bases from J; bases unmatched to any gene: 8. The germline CDR1 and CDR2 sequences are SGHAT and FQNNGV. The CDR3 has 16 amino acids.

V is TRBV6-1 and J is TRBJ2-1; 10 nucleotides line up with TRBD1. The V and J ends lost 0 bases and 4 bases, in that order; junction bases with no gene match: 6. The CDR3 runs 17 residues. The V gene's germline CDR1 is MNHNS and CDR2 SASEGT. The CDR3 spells CASSEAVGGQGYNEQFF. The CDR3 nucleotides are TGTGCCAGCAGTGAAGCGGTCGGGGGACAGGGGTACAATGAGCAGTTCTTC.

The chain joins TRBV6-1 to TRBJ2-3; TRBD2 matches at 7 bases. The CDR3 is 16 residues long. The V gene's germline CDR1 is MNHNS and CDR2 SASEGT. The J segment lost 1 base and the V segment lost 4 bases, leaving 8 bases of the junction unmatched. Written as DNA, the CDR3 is TGTGCCAGCAGTGGAGTGTTTGGGGGGGGCACAGATACGCAGTATTTT. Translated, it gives CASSGVFGGGTDTQYF.

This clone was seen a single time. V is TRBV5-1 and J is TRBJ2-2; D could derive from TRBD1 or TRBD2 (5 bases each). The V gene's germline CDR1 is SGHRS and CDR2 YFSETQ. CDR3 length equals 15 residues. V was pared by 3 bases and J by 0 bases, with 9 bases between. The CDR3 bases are TGCGCCAGCAGCTCGGGACGGACGAACACCGGGGAGCTGTTTTTT. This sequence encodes CASSSGRTNTGELFF.